This T cell receptor beta chain is drawn from a study of CD8 T cells in ankylosing spondylitis. There are 14 residues in the CDR3. The V gene lost 0 bases and the J gene lost 8 bases, with 10 bases spanning the gap. CDR1 is LGHNA, CDR2 YNFKEQ, per germline. TCRdb independently ran MiXCR on the 5' RACE reads; one entry per CDR3 protein. The sample has under 850,000 distinct CDR3 sequences; around 19% are singletons. This clonotype was counted a few times. Its antigen is unidentified. Study-wide findings and caveats: A motif in TCR beta, a set of several highly homologous variants, appeared characteristic of ankylosing spondylitis blood. Disease-linked clones reportedly concentrated significantly in matched ankylosing spondylitis synovial fluid.

The J gene is TRBJ1-4, the V gene TRBV4-2, with D unclear. Sequenced input: blood, either unsorted or a sorted T cell fraction (not recorded which). The source is a male donor with ankylosing spondylitis. CDR3 DNA sequence: TGTGCCAGCAGCCAAGATAAGCAAGGGGAAAAACTGTTTTTT. Translation: CASSQDKQGEKLFF.